Here is one TCR beta chain with its context. The sample is drawn from a study of blood T cell repertoires in COVID-19. Study details: Sample material is recorded as cDNA or gDNA derived from T cells, B-cell-depleted T cells, or PBMCs.

Sequenced by immunoSEQ multiplex PCR; TCRdb stores in-frame clones only, minus some. The top ten hold over 6% of the sample, which has hundreds of thousands of clones, over 80% seen once. Germline V lookup: CDR1 SGHNT, CDR2 YYREEE (reference sequence). The CDR3 length is 17 residues. V gave up 0 bases and J gave up 8 bases, with 23 bases separating them. Sequenced: peripheral blood. The receptor's source is a woman between 50 and 59 years old with COVID-19, enrolled during active disease. This chain uses TRBV5-4 with TRBJ1-2, with D perhaps TRBD1 (5 bases). CDR3 protein: CASSLAGFGGAYSGYTF. In DNA, the CDR3 is TGTGCCAGCAGCTTGGCCGGATTCGGAGGGGCCTATTCCGGCTACACCTTC. The complete variable domain, with remaining parts taken from reference TRBV5-4 and TRBJ1-2, reads ETGVTQSPTHLIKTRGQQVTLRCSSQSGHNTVSWYQQALGQGPQFIFQYYREEENGRGNFPPRFSGLQFPNYSSELNVNALELDDSALYLCASSLAGFGGAYSGYTFGSGTRLTVV.